The sequence of this T cell receptor (beta chain) was determined in a study of siplizumab effects on memory and regulatory T cells. Sequencing used immunoSEQ multiplex PCR; TCRdb keeps in-frame clones, though not all of them. The data show roughly 56,000 clones, over 95% seen once. Trimming at V came to 6 bases and at J to 0 bases, leaving 13 bases not matched to a gene. CDR1 is KGHSH, CDR2 LQKENI, per germline. The CDR3 spans 17 residues. Notes on the study in general: Suppressive function of proliferating Tregs from siplizumab cultures was not confirmed. Naive T cells looked more diverse than memory cells, and they looked like major contributors to the alloresponse. The mapping of alloreactive clones to unstimulated subsets covered only a minor fraction of them. Siplizumab led to significantly less abundant alloreactive sequences that could be traced back to unstimulated CD4+ memory cells.

With regard to this clone: Its target is not known.

The source material was naive CD8+ T cells sorted from blood. The TCR comes from a human donor in good health. The rearrangement links TRBV18 to TRBJ2-7; the match to TRBD1 covers 8 bases. CDR3 loop: CASSQTTRDRTSYEQYF. CDR3 sequence (DNA): TGTGCCAGCTCCCAAACTACCCGGGACAGGACCTCCTACGAGCAGTACTTC.